This TCR beta chain was recovered during a study of shared clonotypes between healthy human individuals. Sequenced by immunoSEQ multiplex PCR; TCRdb stores in-frame clones only, minus some. The data show a few million clones, approximately 94% seen once. The length of the CDR3 is 15 residues. With 0 bases removed from V and 2 bases from J, the gap between germline ends came to 11 bases. CDR1 is SGHRS and CDR2 is YFSETQ in the germline V gene. The sequenced material came from naive CD4+ T cells sorted from blood. The subset denotes: CD45RA+ positively selected. V and J are TRBV5-1 and TRBJ1-2; D possibly corresponds to TRBD1 (5 bases). The origin of this receptor is a young man in good health. The CDR3 DNA reads TGCGCCAGCAGCTTGGCCGCAGGGCCCAACTATGGCTACACCTTC. Its protein is CASSLAAGPNYGYTF.